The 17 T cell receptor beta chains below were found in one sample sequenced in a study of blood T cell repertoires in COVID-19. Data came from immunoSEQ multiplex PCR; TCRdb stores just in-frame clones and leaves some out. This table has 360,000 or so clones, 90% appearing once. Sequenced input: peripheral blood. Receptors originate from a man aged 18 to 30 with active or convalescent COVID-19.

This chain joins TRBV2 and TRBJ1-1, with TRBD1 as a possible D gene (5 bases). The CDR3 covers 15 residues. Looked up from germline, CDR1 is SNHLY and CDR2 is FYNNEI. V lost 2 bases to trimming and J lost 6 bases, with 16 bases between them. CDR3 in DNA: TGTGCCAGCAGTGAAAGTGGCAGGGTGATGGCTGAAGCTTTCTTT. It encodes CASSESGRVMAEAFF.

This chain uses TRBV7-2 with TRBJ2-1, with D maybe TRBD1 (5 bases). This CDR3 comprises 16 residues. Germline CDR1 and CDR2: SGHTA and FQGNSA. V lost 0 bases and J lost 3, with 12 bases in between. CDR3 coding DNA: TGTGCCAGCAGCTTAGCGCCCCAGGGTAGCTACAATGAGCAGTTCTTC. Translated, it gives CASSLAPQGSYNEQFF.

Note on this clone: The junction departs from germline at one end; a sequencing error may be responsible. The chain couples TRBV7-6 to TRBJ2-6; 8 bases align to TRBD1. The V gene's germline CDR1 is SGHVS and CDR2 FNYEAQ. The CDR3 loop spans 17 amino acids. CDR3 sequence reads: CASSLVGQGAGANVLTF. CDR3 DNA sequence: TGTGCCAGCAGCTTAGTGGGGCAGGGGGCTGGGGCCAACGTGCTGACTTTC.

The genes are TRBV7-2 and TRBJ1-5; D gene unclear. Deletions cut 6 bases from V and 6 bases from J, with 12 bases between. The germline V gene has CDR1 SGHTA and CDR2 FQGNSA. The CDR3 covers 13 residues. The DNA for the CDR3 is TGTGCCAGCAGGGAGGGATTAAGTCAGCCCCAGCATTTT. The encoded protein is CASREGLSQPQHF.

CDR3 sequence (DNA): TGTGCCACCAGTGACCGGGGAAGTAGCAATCAGCCCCAGCATTTT. This translates into CATSDRGSSNQPQHF. V and J are TRBV24-1 and TRBJ1-5; D is ambiguous. CDR1 is KGHDR, CDR2 SFDVKD, per germline. CDR3 length: 15 residues. Trimming removed 4 bases from V and 0 bases from J, with 9 bases in between.

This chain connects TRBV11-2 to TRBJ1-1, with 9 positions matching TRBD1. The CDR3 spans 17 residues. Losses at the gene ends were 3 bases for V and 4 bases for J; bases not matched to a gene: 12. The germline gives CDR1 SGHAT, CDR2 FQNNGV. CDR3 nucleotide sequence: TGTGCCAGCAGCTTCGTCCCGGGACAGGGATCTGGCACTGAAGCTTTCTTT. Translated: CASSFVPGQGSGTEAFF.

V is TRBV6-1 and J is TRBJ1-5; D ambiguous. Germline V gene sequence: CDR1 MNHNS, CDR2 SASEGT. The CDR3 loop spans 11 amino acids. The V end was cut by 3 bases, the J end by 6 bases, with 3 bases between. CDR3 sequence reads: CASSDIQPQHF. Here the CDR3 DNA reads TGTGCCAGCAGTGATATTCAGCCCCAGCATTTT.

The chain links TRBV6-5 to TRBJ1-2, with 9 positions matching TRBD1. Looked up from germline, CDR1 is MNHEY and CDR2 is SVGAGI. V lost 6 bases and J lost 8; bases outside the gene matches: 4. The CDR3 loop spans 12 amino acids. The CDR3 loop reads CASSSTGGGYTF. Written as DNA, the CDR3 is TGTGCCAGCAGCTCCACAGGGGGCGGCTACACCTTC.

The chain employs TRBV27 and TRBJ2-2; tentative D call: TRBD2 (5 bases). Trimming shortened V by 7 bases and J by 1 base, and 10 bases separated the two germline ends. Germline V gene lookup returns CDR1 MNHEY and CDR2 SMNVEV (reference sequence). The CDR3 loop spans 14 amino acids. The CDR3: CASTWTLNTGELFF. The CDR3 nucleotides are TGTGCCAGCACATGGACTTTGAACACCGGGGAGCTGTTTTTT.

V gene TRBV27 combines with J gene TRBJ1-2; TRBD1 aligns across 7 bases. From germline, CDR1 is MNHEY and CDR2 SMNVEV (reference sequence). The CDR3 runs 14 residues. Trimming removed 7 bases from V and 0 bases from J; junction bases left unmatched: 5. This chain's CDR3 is CASNPRGANYGYTF. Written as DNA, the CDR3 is TGTGCCAGCAACCCCAGGGGGGCTAACTATGGCTACACCTTC.

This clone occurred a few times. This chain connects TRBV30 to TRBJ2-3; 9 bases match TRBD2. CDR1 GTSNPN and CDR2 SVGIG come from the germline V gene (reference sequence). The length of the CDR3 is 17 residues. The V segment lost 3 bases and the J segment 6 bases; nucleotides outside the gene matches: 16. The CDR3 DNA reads TGTGCCTGGAGCGTAGCCGGAGCTAGCGGGATAAGTGATACGCAGTATTTT. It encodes CAWSVAGASGISDTQYF.

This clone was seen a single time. In DNA form, the CDR3 reads TGTGCCAGTAGTCCCTGGGCAGGGTACACCGGGGAGCTGTTTTTT. Protein product: CASSPWAGYTGELFF. This chain links TRBV19 with TRBJ2-2, with D maybe TRBD1 (5 bases). V dropped 5 bases and J dropped 3 bases, with 13 bases sitting between them. This CDR3 has 15 residues. Germline V gene data show CDR1 as LNHDA and CDR2 as SQIVND (reference sequence). The complete variable domain, with remaining parts taken from reference TRBV19 and TRBJ2-2, reads DGGITQSPKYLFRKEGQNVTLSCEQNLNHDAMYWYRQDPGQGLRLIYYSQIVNDFQKGDIAEGYSVSREKKESFPLTVTSAQKNPTAFYLCASSPWAGYTGELFFGEGSRLTVL.

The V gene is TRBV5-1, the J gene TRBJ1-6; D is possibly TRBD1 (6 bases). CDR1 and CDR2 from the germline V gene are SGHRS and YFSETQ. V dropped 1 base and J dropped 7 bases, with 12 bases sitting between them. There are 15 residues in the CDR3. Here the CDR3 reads CASSLLDRRNSPLHF. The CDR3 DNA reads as TGCGCCAGCAGCTTGCTCGACAGGAGAAATTCACCCCTCCACTTT.

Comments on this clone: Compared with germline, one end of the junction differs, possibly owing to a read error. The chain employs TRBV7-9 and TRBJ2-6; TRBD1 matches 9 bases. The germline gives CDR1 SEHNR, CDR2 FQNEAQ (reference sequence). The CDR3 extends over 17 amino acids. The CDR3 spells CASSSRGTGSGANVLTF. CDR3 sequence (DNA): TGTGCCAGCAGCTCACGCGGGACAGGGTCTGGGGCCAACGTGCTGACTTTC. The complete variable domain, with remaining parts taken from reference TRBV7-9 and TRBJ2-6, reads DTGVSQNPRHKITKRGQNVTFRCDPISEHNRLYWYRQTLGQGPEFLTYFQNEAQLEKSRLLSDRFSAERPKGSFSTLEIQRTEQGDSAMYLCASSSRGTGSGANVLTFGAGSRLTVL.

CDR3 DNA: TGCGCCAGCAGCGCCGGGACACACTCTGGAAACACCATATATTTT. Translating it yields CASSAGTHSGNTIYF. The J gene is TRBJ1-3, the V gene TRBV4-3; the D gene is possibly TRBD1 (6 bases). Per the germline V gene, CDR1 is LGHNA and CDR2 is YSLEER. The CDR3 length is 15 residues. V dropped 5 bases and J dropped 0 bases, with 11 bases sitting between them.

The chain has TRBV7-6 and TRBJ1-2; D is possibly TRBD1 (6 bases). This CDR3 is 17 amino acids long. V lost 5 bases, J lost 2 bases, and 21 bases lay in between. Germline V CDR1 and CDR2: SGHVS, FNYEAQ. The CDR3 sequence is CASSPSGSGGSNYGYTF. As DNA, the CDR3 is TGTGCCAGCAGCCCCTCGGGGTCGGGGGGCTCGAACTATGGCTACACCTTC.

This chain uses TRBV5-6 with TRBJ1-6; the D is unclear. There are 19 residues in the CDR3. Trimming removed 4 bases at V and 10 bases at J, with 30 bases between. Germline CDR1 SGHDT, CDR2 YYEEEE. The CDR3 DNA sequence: TGTGCCAGCAGCCCGCGTGTAGGCCCGTACGTCGGTAGAGGATCACCCCTCCACTTT. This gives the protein CASSPRVGPYVGRGSPLHF.